The 2 T cell receptor beta chains below come from one sample, sequenced in a study of PD-L1 blockade in urothelial cancer. Only in-frame clones appear in the TCRdb table, and some are missing; sequencing was by immunoSEQ multiplex PCR. Counted here are about 43,000 clones, about 84% occurring once; the ten biggest clones make up 15% to 20%. Noted time point: pretreatment peripheral blood. Sequences were derived from PBMCs, sampled around atezolizumab (anti-PD-L1) treatment. The receptors originated from a man in his 60s with urothelial cancer.

Only a few counts were recorded for this clone. This chain uses TRBV5-4 with TRBJ1-1; maybe TRBD1 (5 bases). V lost 0 bases to trimming and J lost 4 bases, with 13 bases between them. The CDR3 is 15 amino acids. Per germline, CDR1 SGHNT and CDR2 YYREEE (reference sequence). The CDR3 reads CASSLDQLRGTEAFF. The CDR3 DNA is TGTGCCAGCAGCTTGGATCAGCTTAGGGGCACTGAAGCTTTCTTT.

The chain couples TRBV6-4 to TRBJ2-3; the D gene is possibly TRBD1 (5 bases). The length of the CDR3 is 14 residues. The germline V gene encodes CDR1 MRHNA and CDR2 SNTAGT. Trimming took off 7 bases at V and 2 bases at J, with 13 bases between the two ends. As DNA, the CDR3 is TGTGCCAGCAAAGAACAGGCGAACACAGATACGCAGTATTTT. This encodes CASKEQANTDTQYF.